This record looks at one TCR beta chain sequence and its context. This specimen comes from a study of blood T cell repertoires in COVID-19. The J segment lost 7 bases and the V segment lost 3 bases, leaving 11 bases of the junction unmatched. CDR3 length equals 15 residues. The germline gives CDR1 MNHEY, CDR2 SVGAGI. Profiling relied on immunoSEQ multiplex PCR, and the TCRdb table lists in-frame clones only, not all of them. In the table there are nearly 350,000 clones, around 86% of which are singletons. Input material: peripheral blood. This TCR came from a woman in her 50s with COVID-19, enrolled during active disease. This chain uses TRBV6-5 with TRBJ1-1; 7 nucleotides align to TRBD1. CDR3 in DNA: TGTGCCAGCAGTTATGAAGGGGGCGGAAGCGTTGAAGCTTTCTTT. It specifies CASSYEGGGSVEAFF.